The clone carrying this T cell receptor beta chain was found many times. Its antigen remains unidentified. The data stem from a study of regulatory T cells in long-lasting Graves disease. Time point meaning: newly diagnosed GD, antithyroid drugs for less than 3 months. RNA from PBMCs was the source of the TCR library. The ends were cut back, 2 bases at V and 3 bases at J, with 16 bases in the middle. Germline loops: CDR1 MNHEY, CDR2 SMNVEV (reference sequence). The CDR3 sequence is 16 residues long. For TCR beta, libraries came from iRepertoire HTBI primers and Arm-PCR of CDR3 regions. TCRdb passed the multiplex PCR reads through MiXCR, listing each CDR3 protein once. The sample has about 200,000 distinct CDR3 sequences; around 17% are singletons. Study conclusions and caveats: New patients shared more than 750 public clonotypes, fewer than the roughly 2,600 shared by persistent patients. Persistent disease showed a preference for TRBV28, TRBJ1-2 and TRBJ2-5. Study was limited to peripheral blood, excluding thyroid tissue.

The sequenced sample was peripheral blood mononuclear cells (PBMCs), obtained at new diagnosis, from a patient treated with antithyroid drugs. The chain employs TRBV27 and TRBJ1-1, with D unresolved. The sequence was collected from a female donor with Graves disease. CDR3 DNA sequence: TGTGCCAGCAGTTTAGCCCCGGGTGCGGGGTACACTGAAGCTTTCTTT. Translating it yields CASSLAPGAGYTEAFF.